Listed below are T cell receptor beta chains from one sample, sequenced in a study of T cell responses to AZD1222 COVID-19 vaccine. Here immunoSEQ multiplex PCR was the method, and the copy in TCRdb shows in-frame clones only, minus some. The repertoire holds some 120,000 clones, with roughly 88% as singletons. The sequences come from peripheral blood, collected 28 days after the second AZD1222 dose. Receptor source: an adult who received the AZD1222 COVID-19 vaccine. The CDR3 runs from the conserved cysteine through the conserved F or W. The D gene is left open where the match is weak. For some rows the clone size is stated as once, few or many, or as a class when expanded; others skip it.

j_gene,abundance,d_gene,v_gene,CDR3aa,CDR3nt
TRBJ1-2,.,TRBD1,TRBV4-1,CASSHLLAGTEYYGYTF,TGCGCCAGCAGCCACCTTCTCGCCGGGACAGAATACTATGGCTACACCTTC
TRBJ1-2,.,TRBD1,TRBV5-8,CASSILAGQGYDGYTF,TGTGCCAGCAGCATCCTCGCGGGACAGGGTTACGATGGCTACACCTTC
TRBJ2-7,.,TRBD1,TRBV5-5,CASSSRDSYYEQYF,TGTGCCAGCAGCTCCCGGGACAGCTACTACGAGCAGTACTTC
TRBJ1-2,.,.,TRBV28,CASSFYSPGGGYTF,TGTGCCAGCAGTTTTTACAGTCCGGGTGGTGGCTACACCTTC
TRBJ2-3,.,.,TRBV9,CASSVVPDSSDTQYF,TGTGCCAGCAGCGTGGTTCCCGACAGTTCAGATACGCAGTATTTT
TRBJ2-3,.,.,TRBV27,CASSSLLTTSGTDTQYF,TGTGCCAGCAGTTCCCTACTGACTACCTCGGGAACAGATACGCAGTATTTT
TRBJ1-4,.,.,TRBV7-2,CASSLQGLGEKLFF,TGTGCCAGCAGCTTACAAGGATTGGGTGAAAAACTGTTTTTT
TRBJ2-1,.,.,TRBV4-3,CASSQGQNSEQFF,TGCGCCAGCAGCCAAGGGCAGAATTCCGAGCAGTTCTTC
TRBJ2-7,.,.,TRBV5-1,CASSQRSEQYF,TGCGCCAGCAGCCAGCGTTCCGAGCAGTACTTC
TRBJ2-7,.,.,TRBV6-5,CASNLWTAGGEQYF,TGTGCCAGCAACCTATGGACTGCGGGCGGTGAGCAGTACTTC
TRBJ1-2,.,.,TRBV6-5,CATIKQAGTMRYTF,TGTGCCACCATAAAACAAGCTGGAACCATGCGCTACACCTTC
TRBJ2-3,.,TRBD1,TRBV6-4,CASSDGQGADTQYF,TGTGCCAGCAGTGACGGACAGGGGGCAGATACGCAGTATTTT
TRBJ1-2,.,TRBD1,TRBV3-1/TRBV3-2,CASSPGQHYGYTF,TGTGCCAGCAGCCCGGGACAGCACTATGGCTACACCTTC
TRBJ1-1,once,.,TRBV7-2,CASFMNTEAFF,TGTGCCAGCTTTATGAACACTGAAGCTTTCTTT
TRBJ1-1,.,TRBD1,TRBV2,CASRGDRGTEAFF,TGTGCCAGCAGGGGGGACAGGGGCACTGAAGCTTTCTTT
TRBJ1-5,.,TRBD1,TRBV9,CASSAGQGGPQHF,TGTGCCAGCAGCGCGGGACAGGGTGGGCCCCAGCATTTT
TRBJ1-2,.,.,TRBV2,CASSEALQGNYGYTF,TGTGCCAGCAGTGAAGCGCTTCAGGGGAACTATGGCTACACCTTC
TRBJ1-3,few,.,TRBV5-1,CASSLTGGNTIYF,TGCGCCAGCAGCTTAACTGGGGGAAACACCATATATTTT
TRBJ1-1,.,.,TRBV7-9,CASSSRETGRVRNTEAFF,TGTGCCAGCAGCTCGAGGGAGACAGGTCGGGTGAGGAACACTGAAGCTTTCTTT
TRBJ1-2,.,.,TRBV7-9,CASSPKAPGTAYGYTF,TGTGCCAGCAGCCCAAAGGCTCCCGGGACGGCCTATGGCTACACCTTC
TRBJ1-2,.,.,TRBV5-6,CASRPSAGTFYGYTF,TGTGCCAGCAGACCCTCGGCAGGGACCTTCTATGGCTACACCTTC
TRBJ2-3,.,TRBD1,TRBV5-1,CASRLRTGRTDTQYF,TGCGCCAGCAGGTTACGGACAGGACGCACAGATACGCAGTATTTT
TRBJ1-2,.,.,TRBV19,CASSPRRDNYGYTF,TGTGCCAGTTCCCCCCGCCGGGACAACTATGGCTACACCTTC
TRBJ2-3,.,.,TRBV12-3/TRBV12-4,CASSLAGTDTQYF,TGTGCCAGCAGTTTAGCGGGCACAGATACGCAGTATTTT
TRBJ1-6,.,.,TRBV7-8,CASKDSRRELASPLHF,TGTGCCAGCAAGGACAGCAGGCGTGAATTGGCTTCACCCCTCCACTTT
TRBJ2-2,.,TRBD2,TRBV27,CASSLAGGLKVELFF,TGTGCCAGCAGCCTAGCGGGGGGGCTTAAGGTGGAGCTGTTTTTT
TRBJ2-1,.,TRBD1,TRBV18,CASSPTTGDYNEQFF,TGTGCCAGCTCACCCACCACAGGGGACTACAATGAGCAGTTCTTC
TRBJ2-1,.,.,TRBV9,CASSVAGADEQFF,TGTGCCAGCAGCGTAGCGGGGGCGGATGAGCAGTTCTTC
TRBJ2-2,.,.,TRBV6-5,CASRKGGLGTGELFF,TGTGCCAGCAGAAAAGGAGGGCTGGGAACCGGGGAGCTGTTTTTT
TRBJ1-6,.,.,TRBV5-1,CASSPVAENSPLHF,TGCGCCAGCAGCCCGGTTGCCGAAAATTCACCCCTCCACTTT
TRBJ2-3,.,.,TRBV24-1,CATSDPGLPGGTDTQYF,TGTGCCACCAGTGATCCGGGACTCCCCGGGGGCACAGATACGCAGTATTTT
TRBJ2-7,.,TRBD2,TRBV5-1,CASSSAGGNYEQYF,TGCGCCAGCAGCTCAGCGGGGGGGAACTACGAGCAGTACTTC
TRBJ2-1,.,.,TRBV10-1,CASSPGHNEQFF,TGCGCCAGCAGTCCCGGGCACAATGAGCAGTTCTTC
TRBJ1-2,once,.,TRBV9,CASSGYSTGPSYGYTF,TGTGCCAGCAGCGGATATTCCACAGGGCCATCCTATGGCTACACCTTC
TRBJ1-2,.,.,TRBV19,CASTPGGWGYTF,TGTGCCAGTACCCCTGGGGGTTGGGGCTACACCTTC
TRBJ1-6,.,.,TRBV28,CASSLFSGNNSPLHF,TGTGCCAGCAGTTTATTCTCCGGGAATAATTCACCCCTCCACTTT
TRBJ1-6,.,.,TRBV6-5,CASSYRLDSANSPLHF,TGTGCCAGCAGTTACCGATTAGACAGCGCGAATTCACCCCTCCACTTT
TRBJ2-3,.,.,TRBV10-1,CASSDETGQYF,TGCGCCAGCAGTGACGAGACAGGGCAGTATTTT
TRBJ1-5,.,.,TRBV10-3,CAIGGPGDYSNQPQHF,TGTGCCATAGGCGGGCCAGGGGATTATAGCAATCAGCCCCAGCATTTT
TRBJ1-6,.,TRBD1,TRBV4-3,CASSDRGQGESPLHF,TGCGCCAGCAGCGACAGGGGGCAGGGCGAATCACCCCTCCACTTT
TRBJ2-1,.,.,TRBV7-6,CASSLARLSYNEQFF,TGTGCCAGCAGCTTAGCCCGACTTTCCTACAATGAGCAGTTCTTC
TRBJ2-1,.,.,TRBV3-1/TRBV3-2,CASSLKLDSYNEQFF,TGTGCCAGCAGCCTTAAACTAGACTCCTACAATGAGCAGTTCTTC
TRBJ2-3,once,TRBD2,TRBV10-1,CASSESFGLAGGTDTQYF,TGCGCCAGCAGTGAGTCGTTTGGGCTAGCGGGGGGCACAGATACGCAGTATTTT
TRBJ2-1,.,TRBD2,TRBV19,CASSVSASGGPLSSYNEQFF,TGTGCCAGTAGCGTTTCGGCTAGCGGGGGGCCCTTGAGCTCCTACAATGAGCAGTTCTTC
TRBJ1-1,.,TRBD1,TRBV28,CASSAGFRGSTEAFF,TGTGCCAGCAGTGCGGGCTTCAGGGGGTCCACTGAAGCTTTCTTT
TRBJ1-5,.,.,TRBV2,CATAGASRNQPQHF,TGTGCCACCGCGGGTGCCTCGAGAAATCAGCCCCAGCATTTT